The rows below give T cell receptor beta chains drawn from one sample of a study of shared T cell receptors in the human thymus. Assay used: immunoSEQ multiplex PCR; TCRdb lists only in-frame clones, some missing. The data show 640,000 or so clones, around 87% seen once. In addition, the sample was reused for a study of human thymus T cells.

What was sequenced was thymocytes. These receptors originate from a boy younger than two with a congenital heart defect. Each CDR3 is given with its conserved first and last residue. The order of the fields is clone size, V gene, J gene, D gene, CDR3 DNA, CDR3 protein. A D gene is named only where the DNA matches it firmly. A clone size is listed for some rows: how often the clone was seen (once, few, many), or a class if it is expanded.

.,TRBV12-5,TRBJ2-1,.,TGTGCTAGTCACCGAACTAGAGTTGGCGAGCAGTTCTTC,CASHRTRVGEQFF
.,TRBV27,TRBJ2-1,.,TGTGCCAGCAGATACCGGGACTTCTCCTACAATGAGCAGTTCTTC,CASRYRDFSYNEQFF
.,TRBV5-6,TRBJ2-6,TRBD1,TGTGCCAGCAGCTTGACCGGGACAGATGGGGCCAACGTCCTGACTTTC,CASSLTGTDGANVLTF
once,TRBV10-1,TRBJ1-3,TRBD1,TGCGCCAGCAGGGGACAGGAAGGAAACACCATATATTTT,CASRGQEGNTIYF
.,TRBV6-6,TRBJ2-2,.,TGTGCCAGCGGACGGGAGAACACCGGGGAGCTGTTTTTT,CASGRENTGELFF
.,TRBV6-5,TRBJ2-6,.,TGTGCCAGCAGGAAGAGCGACTCTGGGGCCAACGTCCTGACTTTC,CASRKSDSGANVLTF
once,TRBV5-6,TRBJ2-7,.,TGTGCCAGCACCCGGGGCGGGGACAGCTTGGCCGAGCAGTACTTC,CASTRGGDSLAEQYF
.,TRBV28,TRBJ1-5,TRBD1,TGTGCCAGCAGTCTGACAGGGACAAATCAGCCCCAGCATTTT,CASSLTGTNQPQHF
.,TRBV4-1,TRBJ2-3,TRBD1,TGCGCCAGCAGGACCGGGACAGGGGGCCCGTATACGCAGTATTTT,CASRTGTGGPYTQYF
.,TRBV6-6,TRBJ2-7,TRBD2,TGTGCCAGCAGTTTCCCCGGGACTAGCACCTACGAGCAGTACTTC,CASSFPGTSTYEQYF
.,TRBV5-6,TRBJ2-3,TRBD1,TGTGCCAGCAGCTTGGCCGGACAGGTTGGGACAGATACGCAGTATTTT,CASSLAGQVGTDTQYF
once,TRBV29-1,TRBJ1-1,.,TGCAGCGTTGAGCAGGGTGTAAGTACTGAAGCTTTCTTT,CSVEQGVSTEAFF
.,TRBV15,TRBJ1-2,.,TGTGCCACCAGCAGAGATGTGAGGAACGTGTGCAAAGACCCGCTATGCTACACCTTC,CATSRDVRNVCKDPLCYTF
.,TRBV30,TRBJ1-4,TRBD1,TGTGCCTGGAGACCGTCCAGGGGGCTTAATGAAAAACTGTTTTTT,CAWRPSRGLNEKLFF
.,TRBV7-2,TRBJ2-5,.,TGTGCCAGCAGCTTACGGGGAGAGTTTCGCGAGACCCAGTACTTC,CASSLRGEFRETQYF
.,TRBV11-2,TRBJ1-1,.,TGTGCCAGCAGCCCCGCGACCGGGGACACTGAAGCTTTCTTT,CASSPATGDTEAFF
.,TRBV19,TRBJ2-2,TRBD2,TGTGCCAGCTCTAGCGGGGACAACACCGGGGAGCTGTTTTTT,CASSSGDNTGELFF
.,TRBV4-2,TRBJ2-1,TRBD1,TGTGCCAGCAGCCCGCGGACAGGGAAAGCGGGCCACTCCTACAATGAGCAGTTCTTC,CASSPRTGKAGHSYNEQFF
.,TRBV7-9,TRBJ2-3,TRBD1,TGTGCCAGCAGCCCGAAATGGACAGGGGGCCGGCTCACAGATACGCAGTATTTT,CASSPKWTGGRLTDTQYF
.,TRBV30,TRBJ1-2,.,TGTGCCTGGATAGACCGGGTTTCTAACTATGGCTACACCTTC,CAWIDRVSNYGYTF
.,TRBV5-1,TRBJ2-7,.,TGCGCCAGCAGCGCCGGACAGTTGATATCATTGGACGAGCAGTACTTC,CASSAGQLISLDEQYF
.,TRBV2,TRBJ1-1,TRBD1,TGTGCCAGCAGTGTGGCAGGGGGCGAAGCTTTCTTT,CASSVAGGEAFF
.,TRBV5-6,TRBJ1-1,TRBD1,TGTGCCAGCAGCACCGACAGGGGTTACACTGAAGCTTTCTTT,CASSTDRGYTEAFF
.,TRBV6-5,TRBJ2-7,TRBD2,TGTGCCAGCAGTCCGACTAGCTTGGACGAGCAGTACTTC,CASSPTSLDEQYF
.,TRBV29-1,TRBJ2-7,TRBD2,TGCAGCGTTGTCCTAGCGGGCTCCTACGAGCAGTACTTC,CSVVLAGSYEQYF
.,TRBV28,TRBJ2-7,TRBD2,TGTGCCAGCAAAAAAACGGGAAGGGACTACACCTCCTACGAGCAGTACTTC,CASKKTGRDYTSYEQYF
.,TRBV4-1,TRBJ2-7,TRBD1,TGCGCCAGCAGCCAAGACTTACCGGGACAGGGGTTCTACGAGCAGTACTTC,CASSQDLPGQGFYEQYF
.,TRBV28,TRBJ2-3,TRBD1,TGTGCCAGCAGCCTAGGGACAGGGAAGGACGATACGCAGTATTTT,CASSLGTGKDDTQYF
.,TRBV15,TRBJ1-4,TRBD1,TGTGCCACCAGCCTCCGACCCGGGACAGGGGAAAAACTGTTTTTT,CATSLRPGTGEKLFF
.,TRBV4-2,TRBJ1-2,TRBD1,TGTGCCAGCAGCCAAGATGGACGGACAGGGGGCGGCTACACCTTC,CASSQDGRTGGGYTF
.,TRBV4-3,TRBJ1-1,.,TGCGCCAGCAGCCAAGATCAGGGCTGGAACACTGAAGCTTTCTTT,CASSQDQGWNTEAFF
.,TRBV7-8,TRBJ2-5,.,TGTGCCAGCAGCCTGGACAAAGCCGGCGAGACCCAGTACTTC,CASSLDKAGETQYF
once,TRBV12-5,TRBJ1-2,.,TGTGCTAGTGGTTTGGTACCCATCCACCCCGGGACACCTTCTACTAACTATGGCTACACCTTC,CASGLVPIHPGTPSTNYGYTF
.,TRBV6-8,TRBJ1-6,TRBD1,TGTGCCAGCAGTTACTCTGAGACAGGGAGGTCCTATAATTCGCCCCTCCACTTT,CASSYSETGRSYNSPLHF
.,TRBV19,TRBJ1-5,TRBD1,TGTGCCAGTACTCGGGGACAGGGGGTTAATCAGCCCCAGCATTTT,CASTRGQGVNQPQHF
.,TRBV27,TRBJ1-3,.,TGTGCCAGCAGTTTATCTCTCTCTGGAAACACCATATATTTT,CASSLSLSGNTIYF